One sample yielded the 25 T cell receptor beta chains listed below, sequenced in a study of OX40 agonist ivuxolimab in advanced cancers. Method: immunoSEQ multiplex PCR; TCRdb's copy keeps in-frame clones and lacks some. The sample includes just over 90,000 clones, around nine tenths of them seen just once. This specimen was CD4+ or CD8+ T cells sorted from blood, taken in a trial of the OX40 agonist ivuxolimab. The receptors were gathered from an adult with an advanced solid tumor such as melanoma, head and neck, liver or kidney cancer.

The V gene is TRBV15, the J gene TRBJ2-5; D is possibly TRBD1 or TRBD2 (6 bases each). Germline CDR1 is LNHNV and CDR2 is YYDKDF (reference sequence). The CDR3 totals 14 residues. V lost 3 bases and J lost 5, with 13 bases in between. In DNA form, the CDR3 reads TGTGCCACCAGCAGGGGGGGCGATTGGGAGACCCAGTACTTC. Amino acids: CATSRGGDWETQYF.

The chain employs TRBV29-1 and TRBJ1-5; D perhaps matches TRBD1 (5 bases). The V gene's germline CDR1 is SQVTM and CDR2 ANQGSEA. The CDR3 is 13 residues long. Trimming stripped 5 bases from V and 3 bases from J, with 11 bases between. This CDR3 reads CSVRRGANQPQHF. DNA of the CDR3: TGCAGCGTTCGACGCGGGGCCAATCAGCCCCAGCATTTT.

This rearrangement joins TRBV7-8 to TRBJ2-2; D might be TRBD1 or TRBD2, each matching 5 bases. V shed 0 bases and J shed 0 bases, with 8 bases lying between them. Germline-derived CDR1 and CDR2 are SGHVS and FQNEAQ. The CDR3 runs to 16 residues. The CDR3, as DNA: TGTGCCAGCAGCTTAGCAGGGACGTCGAACACCGGGGAGCTGTTTTTT. This translates into CASSLAGTSNTGELFF.

The chain employs TRBV7-2 and TRBJ2-7; possibly TRBD2 for D (6 bases). With 4 bases removed from V and 6 bases from J, the gap between germline ends came to 13 bases. The CDR3 is made up of 13 amino acids. CDR1 and CDR2 (germline): SGHTA, FQGNSA. Here the CDR3 DNA reads TGTGCCAGCAGCTCCGCGGGGCGTAGCGAGCAGTACTTC. It specifies CASSSAGRSEQYF.

The rearrangement joins TRBV5-1 to TRBJ1-1; 7 positions agree with TRBD1. Germline values: CDR1 SGHRS, CDR2 YFSETQ. V was pared by 1 base and J by 0 bases, with 0 bases of the junction left unmatched. CDR3 size: 14 residues. CDR3 in DNA: TGCGCCAGCAGCTTGCAGGGGGTGAACACTGAAGCTTTCTTT. It specifies CASSLQGVNTEAFF. Using reference TRBV5-1 and TRBJ1-1 for the parts outside the CDR3, the full variable domain is KAGVTQTPRYLIKTRGQQVTLSCSPISGHRSVSWYQQTPGQGLQFLFEYFSETQRNKGNFPGRFSGRQFSNSRSEMNVSTLELGDSALYLCASSLQGVNTEAFFGQGTRLTVV.

This clone appeared once. This rearrangement joins TRBV5-8 to TRBJ2-3, with 13 bases identical to TRBD2. Germline V lookup: CDR1 SGHTS, CDR2 YDEGEE. After removal of 4 bases from V and 0 bases from J, the junction contained 8 bases not matched to a gene. This CDR3 has 18 amino acids. CDR3 amino acids: CASSLGLAGATSTDTQYF. In DNA form, the CDR3 reads TGTGCCAGCAGCCTAGGACTAGCGGGAGCGACTAGCACAGATACGCAGTATTTT.

The chain uses TRBV6-5 and TRBJ2-3, with TRBD2 identical over 8 bases. V lost 2 bases and J lost 10; bases outside the gene matches: 14. The germline gives CDR1 MNHEY, CDR2 SVGAGI. CDR3 size: 16 residues. In DNA, the CDR3 is TGTGCCAGCAGTTACGAGGCCGGGAGGGCCGGTGGTGCGCAGTATTTT. The encoded protein is CASSYEAGRAGGAQYF.

This rearrangement joins TRBV7-2 to TRBJ2-4; 7 bases are shared with TRBD1. Unmatched junction bases numbered 8, after V lost 1 base and J lost 5 bases. The CDR3 has 16 amino acids. The germline gives CDR1 SGHTA, CDR2 FQGNSA. In DNA, the CDR3 is TGTGCCAGCAGCTTAGAAACAGGGGCTGTCCAAAACATTCAGTACTTC. Its protein is CASSLETGAVQNIQYF.

J is TRBJ1-2 and V is TRBV4-1, with 7 nucleotides matching TRBD1. CDR1 MGHRA and CDR2 YSYEKL come from the germline V gene. The CDR3 runs to 14 residues. V dropped 1 base and J dropped 4; count of bases not matched to a gene: 3. In nucleotides, the CDR3 is TGCGCCAGCAGCCAAGGGACAGGCTTCTATGGCTACACCTTC. This encodes CASSQGTGFYGYTF.

V is TRBV9 and J is TRBJ1-1, with TRBD1 as a possible D gene (5 bases). The CDR3 has 15 residues. Per germline, CDR1 SGDLS and CDR2 YYNGEE. Trimming took 0 bases from V and 1 from J, leaving 10 bases between them. The CDR3 bases are TGTGCCAGCAGCGTAGGTGGGGCGGGGAACACTGAAGCTTTCTTT. This sequence encodes CASSVGGAGNTEAFF.

V and J are TRBV6-1 and TRBJ2-7, with D perhaps matching TRBD1 (7 bases). Trimming stripped 4 bases from V and 5 bases from J, with 18 bases between. This CDR3 is built from 15 residues. Germline V gives CDR1 MNHNS, CDR2 SASEGT. CDR3 in DNA: TGTGCCAGCAGTGGGGTGCGACAGGGAGGAAACGAGCAGTACTTC. This encodes CASSGVRQGGNEQYF.

The genes are TRBV4-3 and TRBJ1-2; TRBD1 aligns across 10 bases. In germline, CDR1 is LGHNA, CDR2 YSLEER. This CDR3 spans 14 amino acids. The J segment lost 4 bases and the V segment lost 3 bases, leaving 2 bases of the junction unmatched. Here the CDR3 DNA reads TGCGCCAGCAGCCAGACAGGGGGCGGCTATGGCTACACCTTC. It specifies CASSQTGGGYGYTF.

The chain employs TRBV7-3 and TRBJ1-1; D is undetermined. The CDR3 has 14 amino acids. CDR1 is SGHTA, CDR2 FQGTGA, per germline. Trimming stripped 5 bases from V and 4 bases from J, with 14 bases between. CDR3 loop: CASSRGGMGTEAFF. The CDR3 DNA sequence: TGTGCCAGCAGCCGAGGCGGTATGGGCACTGAAGCTTTCTTT. The full variable domain, completed using reference TRBV7-3 and TRBJ1-1, is GAGVSQTPSNKVTEKGKYVELRCDPISGHTALYWYRQSLGQGPEFLIYFQGTGAADDSGLPNDRFFAVRPEGSVSTLKIQRTERGDSAVYLCASSRGGMGTEAFFGQGTRLTVV.

The sample holds one count of this clone. The chain combines TRBV7-2 with TRBJ1-2; D is unclear. The CDR3 contains 13 residues. The V end lost 4 bases, the J end lost 8 bases, and 14 bases lay between the germline ends. Germline V CDR1 and CDR2: SGHTA, FQGNSA. CDR3 coding DNA: TGTGCCAGCAGCTCTGGTATAGGGCTCGGCTACACCTTC. The encoded protein is CASSSGIGLGYTF.

The rearrangement joins TRBV12-2 to TRBJ1-2; TRBD1, the D gene given by the table, was not confirmed from the DNA. TRBV12-2 is annotated as a pseudogene. The CDR3 contains 21 residues. In DNA form, the CDR3 reads TGTGCAAGTCGCTTAACAGGTCCAGACAACCCGCCCTCGCAGCACAACTATGGCTACACCTTC. This encodes CASRLTGPDNPPSQHNYGYTF.

The chain uses TRBV30 and TRBJ2-7, with TRBD1 matching 7 bases. V lost 2 bases to trimming and J lost 1 base; unmatched junction nucleotides: 11. CDR1 and CDR2 (germline): GTSNPN, SVGIG (reference sequence). The length of the CDR3 is 16 residues. The CDR3 DNA reads as TGTGCCTGGAGTCGCCACGGACAGGAATTATCCTACGAGCAGTACTTC. Translated: CAWSRHGQELSYEQYF.

V is TRBV6-4 and J is TRBJ2-1, with a possible D match to TRBD2 (6 bases). This CDR3 contains 13 residues. Germline CDR1 reads MRHNA; CDR2 reads SNTAGT. Trimming pared 4 bases from V and 10 bases from J, leaving 14 bases between. CDR3 loop: CASSVEGTQEQFF. CDR3 DNA sequence: TGTGCCAGCAGTGTCGAGGGGACTCAGGAGCAGTTCTTC.

The chain carries TRBV5-4 and TRBJ1-5, with TRBD1 as a possible D gene (6 bases). Germline V gene data show CDR1 as SGHNT and CDR2 as YYREEE (reference sequence). CDR3 length: 14 residues. V shed 2 bases and J shed 7 bases, with 13 bases lying between them. The CDR3 DNA is TGTGCCAGCAGCTTTGGCAGGGGAAACCAGCCCCAGCATTTT. Protein sequence: CASSFGRGNQPQHF.

The rearrangement joins TRBV19 to TRBJ2-5; D perhaps matches TRBD2 (5 bases). V gave up 5 bases and J gave up 5 bases, with 18 bases separating them. There are 15 residues in the CDR3. Germline V lookup: CDR1 LNHDA, CDR2 SQIVND (reference sequence). Written as DNA, the CDR3 is TGTGCCAGTAGTGGAGGATCCGGCACGGGGGAGACCCAGTACTTC. Protein product: CASSGGSGTGETQYF.

The chain combines TRBV7-9 with TRBJ2-3; perhaps D is TRBD1 or TRBD2 (5 bases each). V lost 5 bases and J lost 2, with 11 bases in between. CDR1 SEHNR and CDR2 FQNEAQ come from the germline V gene (reference sequence). The CDR3 totals 14 residues. DNA of the CDR3: TGTGCCAGCAGCCCCCCCGGGACCACAGATACGCAGTATTTT. The encoded protein is CASSPPGTTDTQYF.

The chain employs TRBV5-4 and TRBJ2-3, with 10 positions matching TRBD2. CDR3 length equals 15 residues. Germline V gives CDR1 SGHNT, CDR2 YYREEE (reference sequence). V lost 2 bases and J lost 3; bases outside the gene matches: 3. In DNA, the CDR3 is TGTGCCAGCAGCTTACAACTAGCGGGAACAGATACGCAGTATTTT. This encodes CASSLQLAGTDTQYF.

The J gene is TRBJ2-1, the V gene TRBV19; 13 nucleotides line up with TRBD2. This CDR3 comprises 13 residues. V lost 9 bases, J lost 8 bases, and 4 bases stayed unmatched. Germline lookup yields CDR1 LNHDA and CDR2 SQIVND (reference sequence). This CDR3 is CASGTSGVYEQFF. As DNA, the CDR3 is TGTGCCAGCGGGACTAGCGGGGTCTATGAGCAGTTCTTC. Full variable domain (remainder filled in from reference TRBV19 and TRBJ2-1): DGGITQSPKYLFRKEGQNVTLSCEQNLNHDAMYWYRQDPGQGLRLIYYSQIVNDFQKGDIAEGYSVSREKKESFPLTVTSAQKNPTAFYLCASGTSGVYEQFFGPGTRLTVL.

This clone has only a few counts. This same CDR3 is encoded by further DNA sequences in the sample. V is TRBV7-2 and J is TRBJ1-2; D unresolved. CDR3 length: 14 amino acids. V lost 5 bases, J lost 8 bases, and 18 bases lay in between. Germline CDR1 is SGHTA and CDR2 is FQGNSA. CDR3 loop: CASSPGGRLGGYTF. The CDR3 coding sequence is TGTGCCAGCAGCCCGGGTGGCAGGTTGGGGGGCTACACCTTC.

The rearrangement joins TRBV30 to TRBJ1-1; D might be TRBD1 (5 bases). Germline CDR1 GTSNPN, CDR2 SVGIG (reference sequence). The CDR3 sequence is 16 residues long. V lost 4 bases, J lost 1 base, and 19 bases lay in between. The CDR3: CAWIGQNRGPNTEAFF. Written as DNA, the CDR3 is TGTGCCTGGATTGGTCAAAACCGGGGCCCGAACACTGAAGCTTTCTTT.

The chain recombines TRBV11-1 with TRBJ2-7, with D perhaps matching TRBD2 (7 bases). This CDR3 contains 17 residues. CDR1 SGHAT and CDR2 FQDESV come from the germline V gene (reference sequence). The V gene lost 3 bases and the J gene lost 3 bases, with 21 bases spanning the gap. The CDR3 region has the DNA TGTGCCAGCAGCTTGTACCCCAGGGAGGGGGGCGGCTACGAGCAGTACTTC. It is translated as CASSLYPREGGGYEQYF. Full variable domain (rest looked up from reference TRBV11-1 and TRBJ2-7): EAEVAQSPRYKITEKSQAVAFWCDPISGHATLYWYRQILGQGPELLVQFQDESVVDDSQLPKDRFSAERLKGVDSTLKIQPAELGDSAMYLCASSLYPREGGGYEQYFGPGTRLTVT.